The next 21 T cell receptor beta chains were all read from a single sample in a study of shared clonotypes between healthy human individuals. Sequencing used immunoSEQ multiplex PCR; TCRdb keeps in-frame clones, though not all of them. The sample lists more than 2 million clones; 85% to 95% were seen once. Sequenced material: naive CD4+ T cells sorted from blood. Subset meaning: CD45RA+ positively selected. These receptors were obtained from a man between 18 and 35 years old in good health.

The chain has TRBV5-6 and TRBJ2-7; TRBD2 matches 8 bases. V dropped 6 bases and J dropped 7; count of bases not matched to a gene: 15. The CDR3 spans 15 residues. The germline V gene encodes CDR1 SGHDT and CDR2 YYEEEE. CDR3 sequence (DNA): TGTGCCAGCACCCCGAGGACGGGAGGGGTTCAGGAGCAGTACTTC. Its translation: CASTPRTGGVQEQYF.

The chain employs TRBV6-1 and TRBJ1-4; possibly TRBD1 for D (5 bases). Trimming removed 8 bases at V and 7 bases at J, with 11 bases between. CDR1 is MNHNS, CDR2 SASEGT, per germline. The CDR3 contains 12 residues. CDR3 DNA sequence: TGTGCCAGCGGGGGATTAGGTGAAAAACTGTTTTTT. Translated, it gives CASGGLGEKLFF.

As to this clone: The sample holds other DNA sequences that translate to the same CDR3. The chain uses TRBV4-3 and TRBJ2-6; 9 nucleotides align to TRBD1. CDR3 length: 18 residues. Germline assignment: CDR1 LGHNA and CDR2 YSLEER. V lost 0 bases, J lost 0 bases, and 3 bases stayed unmatched. The CDR3 here is CASSQEGTGSSGANVLTF. In DNA, the CDR3 is TGCGCCAGCAGCCAAGAAGGGACAGGGTCCTCTGGGGCCAACGTCCTGACTTTC.

As concerns this clone: Additional DNA sequences in this sample encode the identical CDR3. V and J are TRBV5-4 and TRBJ2-7, with D possibly TRBD1 on 5 matching bases. This CDR3 contains 15 residues. V dropped 0 bases and J dropped 0 bases, with 10 bases sitting between them. Germline lookup yields CDR1 SGHNT and CDR2 YYREEE (reference sequence). DNA for the CDR3: TGTGCCAGCAGCTTGGGGCAGGGTAGCTCCTACGAGCAGTACTTC. It translates to CASSLGQGSSYEQYF.

About this clone: A single base separates this from a much larger clone, so it may be a read error. The rearrangement links TRBV30 to TRBJ1-6; D is ambiguous. The CDR3 is made up of 18 amino acids. V lost 0 bases to trimming and J lost 5 bases, with 20 bases between them. Germline CDR1 GTSNPN, CDR2 SVGIG (reference sequence). CDR3 in DNA: TGTGCCTGGAGTGTAGCGAGGTCAGGCGGTTTCCATAATTCACCCCTCCACTTT. Protein product: CAWSVARSGGFHNSPLHF. Drawing the rest from reference TRBV30 and TRBJ1-6, the complete variable domain is SQTIHQWPATLVQPVGSPLSLECTVEGTSNPNLYWYRQAAGRGLQLLFYSVGIGQISSEVPQNLSASRPQDRQFILSSKKLLLSDSGFYLCAWSVARSGGFHNSPLHFGNGTRLTVT.

This rearrangement joins TRBV11-2 to TRBJ2-3; tentative D call: TRBD2 (5 bases). The germline V gene encodes CDR1 SGHAT and CDR2 FQNNGV. CDR3 length: 15 amino acids. V dropped 8 bases and J dropped 1 base, with 16 bases sitting between them. The CDR3 loop is CASAEGGDRTDTQYF. The CDR3 region has the DNA TGTGCCAGCGCTGAAGGAGGCGACCGCACAGATACGCAGTATTTT.

The J gene is TRBJ2-7, the V gene TRBV19; 8 nucleotides match TRBD2. V was clipped by 10 bases and J by 7 bases; unmatched bases: 18. The CDR3 runs to 15 residues. The germline V gene encodes CDR1 LNHDA and CDR2 SQIVND (reference sequence). The CDR3 DNA follows: TGTGCCACTTCATCTGGGACTAGTTCCCGTGGGGAGCAGTACTTC. It encodes CATSSGTSSRGEQYF.

The rearrangement joins TRBV2 to TRBJ1-5; 9 bases fit TRBD1. Trimming cost V 6 bases and J 6 bases; bases outside gene matches: 6. CDR3 length: 14 residues. CDR1 is SNHLY, CDR2 FYNNEI, per germline. The CDR3 bases are TGTGCCAGCAGAGACGACAGGGGGATTCAGCCCCAGCATTTT. It yields the protein CASRDDRGIQPQHF.

The chain uses TRBV15 and TRBJ1-6, with a possible D match to TRBD1 (6 bases). Trimming cost V 3 bases and J 9 bases, with 18 bases left between them. The germline CDR1 and CDR2 sequences are LNHNV and YYDKDF (reference sequence). The CDR3 loop spans 16 amino acids. CDR3 sequence reads: CATSRGDSKGGSPLHF. The CDR3 coding sequence is TGTGCCACCAGCAGGGGAGATTCCAAAGGGGGTTCACCCCTCCACTTT. Full variable domain (rest looked up from reference TRBV15 and TRBJ1-6): DAMVIQNPRYQVTQFGKPVTLSCSQTLNHNVMYWYQQKSSQAPKLLFHYYDKDFNNEADTPDNFQSRRPNTSFCFLDIRSPGLGDTAMYLCATSRGDSKGGSPLHFGNGTRLTVT.

The chain uses TRBV6-6 and TRBJ1-2; D not resolved. The CDR3 totals 14 residues. V lost 8 bases and J lost 4, with 17 bases in between. Germline loops: CDR1 MNHNY, CDR2 SVGAGI (reference sequence). In nucleotides, the CDR3 is TGTGCCAGCTTATCTGGCATGACCCTCTATGGCTACACCTTC. Protein product: CASLSGMTLYGYTF.

The CDR3 sequence: CASSSTGTGQPQHF. The CDR3 nucleotides are TGTGCCAGTAGCTCCACAGGGACCGGGCAGCCCCAGCATTTT. The chain combines TRBV19 with TRBJ1-5; D might be TRBD1 (6 bases). The V end was cut by 6 bases, the J end by 7 bases, with 16 bases between. The germline CDR1 and CDR2 sequences are LNHDA and SQIVND (reference sequence). The CDR3 covers 14 residues.

The V and J genes are TRBV28 and TRBJ1-1, with 8 bases identical to TRBD1. Germline loops: CDR1 MDHEN, CDR2 SYDVKM. The CDR3 is 13 amino acids. Trimming at V came to 6 bases and at J to 11 bases, leaving 11 bases not matched to a gene. The CDR3 nucleotides are TGTGCCAGCAGGGGGACAGGCGGGGCCGCGGCTTTCTTT. Translating it yields CASRGTGGAAAFF.

The chain employs TRBV2 and TRBJ1-2, with a weak D call TRBD1 (6 bases). CDR1 SNHLY and CDR2 FYNNEI come from the germline V gene. CDR3 size: 14 residues. V was cut by 3 bases and J by 5 bases, with 13 bases left in between. The chain's CDR3 is CASSDEPRGYGYTF. The CDR3, as DNA: TGTGCCAGCAGTGACGAGCCGAGGGGGTATGGCTACACCTTC.

The chain joins TRBV9 to TRBJ1-3; D ambiguous. The CDR3 is made up of 18 amino acids. Germline loops: CDR1 SGDLS, CDR2 YYNGEE. Trimming took off 1 base at V and 0 bases at J, with 17 bases between the two ends. The CDR3 here is CASSVSHLQRTSGNTIYF. The CDR3, as DNA: TGTGCCAGCAGCGTATCACATTTACAGCGGACCTCTGGAAACACCATATATTTT.

To note about this clone: Other DNA sequences of this sample code for an identical CDR3. The chain joins TRBV20-1 to TRBJ2-3; unclear D gene. The CDR3 spans 10 residues. The germline V gene encodes CDR1 DFQATT and CDR2 SNEGSKA (reference sequence). Trimming cost V 3 bases and J 8 bases, with 6 bases left between them. CDR3 region: CSARLGTQYF. Written as DNA, the CDR3 is TGCAGTGCTAGGCTAGGTACGCAGTATTTT.

The chain uses TRBV18 and TRBJ2-2; 8 bases map to TRBD2. The CDR3 runs to 14 residues. The junction had 6 bases not matched to a gene; V was cut back by 3 bases and J by 9 bases. CDR1 is KGHSH and CDR2 is LQKENI in the germline V gene. The CDR3 bases are TGTGCCAGCTCACCGGGTAGCGGGATCCGGGAGCTGTTTTTT. Protein product: CASSPGSGIRELFF. Drawing the rest from reference TRBV18 and TRBJ2-2, the complete variable domain is NAGVMQNPRHLVRRRGQEARLRCSPMKGHSHVYWYRQLPEEGLKFMVYLQKENIIDESGMPKERFSAEFPKEGPSILRIQQVVRGDSAAYFCASSPGSGIRELFFGEGSRLTVL.

This clone came up a few times. The V call is TRBV5-1, the J call TRBJ2-5; D gene unclear. The closer fit of TRBJ2-7 to the DNA end suggests the J call may be wrong. The CDR3 has 13 amino acids. CDR1 and CDR2 (germline): SGHRS, YFSETQ. This CDR3 reads CASSSTMNYEQYF. The CDR3 DNA sequence: TGCGCCAGCAGCTCTACAATGAACTACGAGCAGTACTTC.

This chain joins TRBV10-2 and TRBJ2-3; 9 nucleotides match TRBD1. The CDR3 sequence is 16 residues long. Germline V gene sequence: CDR1 WSHSY, CDR2 SAAADI. The V segment lost 4 bases and the J segment 2 bases; nucleotides outside the gene matches: 7. The CDR3 nucleotides read TGCGCCAGCAGTGGTGGACAGGGGAGGTCCACAGATACGCAGTATTTT. Translation gives CASSGGQGRSTDTQYF.

The chain couples TRBV18 to TRBJ2-2; D is possibly TRBD1 or TRBD2 (5 bases each). V lost 6 bases and J lost 2, with 16 bases in between. The germline gives CDR1 KGHSH, CDR2 LQKENI. This CDR3 is built from 16 residues. CDR3 nucleotides: TGTGCCAGCTCCCGGGGCAGTCACGTCAACACCGGGGAGCTGTTTTTT. This translates into CASSRGSHVNTGELFF.

J is TRBJ1-2 and V is TRBV29-1; 7 positions match TRBD1. This CDR3 contains 14 residues. V was pared by 5 bases and J by 5 bases, with 11 bases of the junction left unmatched. Germline assignment: CDR1 SQVTM and CDR2 ANQGSEA. The DNA of the CDR3 is TGCAGCGTTAGCTTCCCCGGGACAGCTTATGGCTACACCTTC. Translated, it gives CSVSFPGTAYGYTF.

The chain couples TRBV4-1 to TRBJ2-7; TRBD2 might be the D (6 bases). Germline V gene lookup returns CDR1 MGHRA and CDR2 YSYEKL. V dropped 5 bases and J dropped 2 bases, with 19 bases sitting between them. The CDR3 consists of 16 residues. For the CDR3, the DNA is TGCGCCAGCAGCACCCGAGGGAGCGGGCGACCCTACGAGCAGTACTTC. Amino acids: CASSTRGSGRPYEQYF.